The 3 T cell receptor beta chains listed next were all sequenced from one sample in a study of T cell changes during pregnancy in multiple sclerosis. Profiling relied on immunoSEQ multiplex PCR, and the TCRdb table lists in-frame clones only, not all of them. The sample lists roughly 38,000 clones; around nine tenths were seen once. This specimen was CD4+ T cells from peripheral blood mononuclear cells, taken in the second trimester of pregnancy. Receptors originate from a female donor in good health, enrolled as a control in a pregnancy study.

This chain joins TRBV18 and TRBJ1-1; possible D gene TRBD1, 6 bases. The length of the CDR3 is 15 residues. The V and J ends lost 6 bases and 3 bases respectively, with 17 bases between them. Germline-derived CDR1 and CDR2 are KGHSH and LQKENI. The CDR3 coding sequence is TGTGCCAGCTCTCTACAGGGTACGGCGTACACTGAAGCTTTCTTT. Translated: CASSLQGTAYTEAFF.

V is TRBV6-6 and J is TRBJ2-1; D unresolved. CDR1 and CDR2 from the germline V gene are MNHNY and SVGAGI (reference sequence). Trimming took 4 bases from V and 7 from J, leaving 11 bases between them. The CDR3 consists of 13 residues. CDR3 loop: CASSSHLSNEQFF. As DNA, the CDR3 is TGTGCCAGCAGTTCCCATTTGAGTAATGAGCAGTTCTTC.

The V and J genes are TRBV5-1 and TRBJ2-2, with TRBD2 matching over 8 bases. The V gene's germline CDR1 is SGHRS and CDR2 YFSETQ. The CDR3 length is 14 residues. The V segment lost 3 bases and the J segment 3 bases; nucleotides outside the gene matches: 1. Here the CDR3 reads CASSSAGDTGELFF. The CDR3 bases are TGCGCCAGCAGCTCAGCGGGGGACACCGGGGAGCTGTTTTTT.